This is a list of T cell receptor beta chains from one sample in a study of shared clonotypes between healthy human individuals. Generated by immunoSEQ multiplex PCR, the TCRdb table keeps only in-frame clones and is missing some. This sample has 1.5 million to 2.5 million clones, with about 95% found just once. Sample: naive CD8+ T cells sorted from blood. The receptors derive from a man aged 18 to 30 in good health. CDR3s include the opening cysteine and the closing phenylalanine or tryptophan. The order of the fields is CDR3 length, V gene, J gene, D gene, clone size, CDR3 DNA, CDR3 protein. D genes are given only for firm matches. Not every row has a clone size; where given, it reads once, few, many or a size class.

>15|TRBV5-1|TRBJ2-2|-|-
TGCGCCAGCAGCTTGAAGGTGGTGAACACCGGGGAGCTGTTTTTT
CASSLKVVNTGELFF
>17|TRBV11-2|TRBJ2-7|-|-
TGTGCCAGCAGCTTAGCTGGCGGGTGCAAATCCACGAACGAGCAGTACTTC
CASSLAGGCKSTNEQYF
>15|TRBV9|TRBJ2-5|-|-
TGTGCCAGCAGCGTAGAAGGCGCGGCGGGAGAGACCCAGTACTTC
CASSVEGAAGETQYF
>13|TRBV28|TRBJ2-7|TRBD1|-
TGTGCCAGCAGTTTCCAGGGGGCTGCCGAGCAGTACTTC
CASSFQGAAEQYF
>18|TRBV5-5|TRBJ2-6|-|-
TGTGCCAGCAGCCCCCTCCCGGATGGGTTCTCTGGGGCCAACGTCCTGACTTTC
CASSPLPDGFSGANVLTF
>17|TRBV27|TRBJ2-7|TRBD2|once
TGTGCCAGCAGTCCACACCCCGGACTAGCGGTAGCGAGGGAGCAGTACTTC
CASSPHPGLAVAREQYF
>14|TRBV14|TRBJ2-7|-|-
TGTGCCAGCAGCCACCCGGGTCCGACCTACGAGCAGTACTTC
CASSHPGPTYEQYF
>14|TRBV7-2|TRBJ1-2|-|-
TGTGCCAGCAGCCAAGCCAGGGACAACTATGGCTACACCTTC
CASSQARDNYGYTF
>15|TRBV18|TRBJ1-4|-|-
TGTGCCAGCTCACCACCGGGAGCTCCTAATGAAAAACTGTTTTTT
CASSPPGAPNEKLFF
>11|TRBV27|TRBJ2-3|-|-
TGTGCCAGCAGTTTTTCCGATACGCAGTATTTT
CASSFSDTQYF
>14|TRBV4-3|TRBJ1-2|-|-
TGCGCCAGCAGCCAAGATGTCGCCCAGGGTGGCTACACCTTC
CASSQDVAQGGYTF
>14|TRBV9|TRBJ2-3|-|-
TGTGCCAGCAGCGCATACACTGAAACAGATACGCAGTATTTT
CASSAYTETDTQYF
>12|TRBV7-9|TRBJ2-7|-|-
TGTGCCAGCAGACTGGGTTCCTACGAGCAGTACTTC
CASRLGSYEQYF
>13|TRBV6-1|TRBJ2-7|-|-
TGTGCCAGCAGTGAATTGATGGGGTACGAGCAGTACTTC
CASSELMGYEQYF
>17|TRBV21-1|TRBJ1-1|-|-
TGTGCCAGCAGCAAAGAACGGGACAGGCACATGAACACTGAAGCTTTCTTT
CASSKERDRHMNTEAFF
>13|TRBV10-2|TRBJ2-7|-|-
TGCGCCAGCAGTGAGCCGGAGTCCTACGAGCAGTACTTC
CASSEPESYEQYF
>16|TRBV5-6|TRBJ2-3|-|once
TGTGCCAGCAGCCTAGGGACTGGCGCGTGGGCAGATACGCAGTATTTT
CASSLGTGAWADTQYF
>16|TRBV28|TRBJ2-7|TRBD2|-
TGTGCCAGCAGTTTTTGGCCTAGCGGGGGGACCTACGAGCAGTACTTC
CASSFWPSGGTYEQYF
>16|TRBV7-8|TRBJ1-2|-|-
TGTGCCAGCAGCTTAAGACCGGGACGGGGAGACTATGGCTACACCTTC
CASSLRPGRGDYGYTF
>15|TRBV13|TRBJ2-7|TRBD2|-
TGTGCCAGCAGCTCCGTTGAGGGACTAGCGGGGGAGCAGTACTTC
CASSSVEGLAGEQYF
>16|TRBV6-1|TRBJ1-6|-|few
TGTGCCAGCAGTGAATTCATAGGACTAGGGCATTCACCCCTCCACTTT
CASSEFIGLGHSPLHF
>16|TRBV7-9|TRBJ2-1|TRBD2|-
TGTGCCAGCAGCTTCCCCCGGGGGGTGGAGGAATATGAGCAGTTCTTC
CASSFPRGVEEYEQFF
>13|TRBV6-6|TRBJ2-2|TRBD1|-
TGTGCCAGCAGGGACAGGGGAGACGGGGAGCTGTTTTTT
CASRDRGDGELFF
>14|TRBV6-5|TRBJ1-1|-|-
TGTGCCAGCAGTTACGGTCAGTTGAACACTGAAGCTTTCTTT
CASSYGQLNTEAFF
>14|TRBV15|TRBJ2-7|-|once
TGTGCCACCAGCAGAGAATTGATGTCCTACGAGCAGTACTTC
CATSRELMSYEQYF
>16|TRBV10-1|TRBJ2-7|TRBD2|-
TGCGCCAGCAGTGACGAGGGACTAGCGGGAGTACACGAGCAGTACTTC
CASSDEGLAGVHEQYF
>15|TRBV30|TRBJ1-2|-|-
TGTGCCTCGACTCCCTCGGATGCAACCCTCTATGGCTACACCTTC
CASTPSDATLYGYTF
>13|TRBV4-1|TRBJ2-5|-|-
TGCGCCAGCAGCCCGCGGGTGCGAGAGACCCAGTACTTC
CASSPRVRETQYF
>16|TRBV7-2|TRBJ2-7|TRBD2|once
TGTGCCAGCAGCTTAGGGGGGACTAGCGTAGGGTACGAGCAGTACTTC
CASSLGGTSVGYEQYF
>15|TRBV27|TRBJ1-2|TRBD1|-
TGTGCCAGCAGTTTGGGGACAGGGGGCGTTTATGGCTACACCTTC
CASSLGTGGVYGYTF
>14|TRBV15|TRBJ1-2|TRBD1|-
TGTGCCACCAGCGATAGTGGGACAGGCCATGGCTACACCTTC
CATSDSGTGHGYTF
>14|TRBV5-6|TRBJ1-4|-|-
TGTGCCAGCAGCCCCGGGACGTTGTATGAAAAACTGTTTTTT
CASSPGTLYEKLFF
>15|TRBV5-1|TRBJ2-5|TRBD1|-
TGCGCCAGCAGCCAATATGGACAGGGCCAAGAGACCCAGTACTTC
CASSQYGQGQETQYF
>13|TRBV4-1|TRBJ2-7|-|once
TGCGCCAGCAGCCCGAGACAGGCCTACGAGCAGTACTTC
CASSPRQAYEQYF
>14|TRBV15|TRBJ2-7|TRBD1|-
TGTGCCACCAGCACGGGACAGGGGGCCTACGAGCAGTACTTC
CATSTGQGAYEQYF
>14|TRBV28|TRBJ1-2|-|-
TGTGCCAGCCACTACGGTGGGGAGGCTGCTGGCTACACCTTC
CASHYGGEAAGYTF
>15|TRBV4-2|TRBJ2-7|-|once
TGTGCCAGCAGCCAGGATTTAACAGGCCCATACGAGCAGTACTTC
CASSQDLTGPYEQYF
>15|TRBV11-3|TRBJ2-1|TRBD2|-
TGTGCCAGCAGCCGACGGATAGCGGGGGACAATGAGCAGTTCTTC
CASSRRIAGDNEQFF
>15|TRBV4-2|TRBJ2-2|TRBD2|-
TGTGCCAGCAGCCAACTTAGCGGGAGTCCCGGGGAGCTGTTTTTT
CASSQLSGSPGELFF
>15|TRBV10-2|TRBJ2-3|-|-
TGCGCCAGCAGTGAGTCGTGGCAGGGCACAGATACGCAGTATTTT
CASSESWQGTDTQYF
>13|TRBV15|TRBJ2-5|-|-
TGTGCCACCAGCAGACCGATGGGCCAGCCTCAGTACTTC
CATSRPMGQPQYF
>13|TRBV19|TRBJ1-1|-|-
TGTGCCAGTAGTATCTGGGCAGCCCGTGAAGCTTTCTTT
CASSIWAAREAFF
>12|TRBV5-4|TRBJ2-3|-|once
TGTGCCAGCAGCCCCGGCCCAGATACGCAGTATTTT
CASSPGPDTQYF
>15|TRBV7-8|TRBJ2-7|TRBD2|-
TGTGCCAGCAAGGGGTTTGGCGGGAGCGGCTACGAGCAGTACTTC
CASKGFGGSGYEQYF
>14|TRBV6-1|TRBJ1-2|-|-
TGTGCCAGCAGTGAAATTGGCAGCTCCGATGGCTACACCTTC
CASSEIGSSDGYTF